These 6 T cell receptor beta chains were all obtained from the same sample, sequenced in a study of cytotoxic CD8 clonotypes in ibrutinib-treated CLL. The protocol was immunoSEQ multiplex PCR, while the TCRdb copy is restricted to in-frame clones and leaves out a portion. The profile shows roughly 97,000 clones, about 78% of them singletons. The sample was PBMCs, taken after 12 months of ibrutinib treatment. The receptors come from a human donor with chronic lymphocytic leukemia.

The J gene is TRBJ2-1, the V gene TRBV6-4; D uncertain. Between the trimmed V and J ends, which lost 7 bases and 4 bases, there was a span of 8 bases. The CDR3 spans 12 residues. In germline, CDR1 is MRHNA, CDR2 SNTAGT. CDR3 DNA sequence: TGTGCCAGCATGCACAGTTACAATGAGCAGTTCTTC. This gives the protein CASMHSYNEQFF.

V and J are TRBV18 and TRBJ2-7; the match to TRBD2 covers 7 bases. The CDR3 is made up of 15 amino acids. Germline V CDR1 and CDR2: KGHSH, LQKENI. Trimming removed 4 bases from V and 1 base from J; junction bases left unmatched: 7. Written as DNA, the CDR3 is TGTGCCAGCTCACGGCCGCCCGGGGGGTCCTACGAGCAGTACTTC. It specifies CASSRPPGGSYEQYF.

The V call is TRBV4-1, the J call TRBJ2-4, with D perhaps matching TRBD2 (6 bases). V dropped 0 bases and J dropped 0 bases, with 12 bases sitting between them. CDR3 length: 17 amino acids. Germline assignment: CDR1 MGHRA and CDR2 YSYEKL. The CDR3 DNA is TGCGCCAGCAGCCAAGAGGGGGGAGGCGTAGCCAAAAACATTCAGTACTTC. Its translation: CASSQEGGGVAKNIQYF.

This clone was counted a single time. The chain combines TRBV28 with TRBJ2-3, with 11 bases identical to TRBD2. The CDR3 has 19 residues. The V and J ends lost 4 bases and 3 bases, in that order; junction bases with no gene match: 15. Looked up from germline, CDR1 is MDHEN and CDR2 is SYDVKM. CDR3 DNA sequence: TGTGCCAGCAGTTCTTACCTACCTGGGACTAGCGGACTTACAGATACGCAGTATTTT. This encodes CASSSYLPGTSGLTDTQYF.

The chain carries TRBV30 and TRBJ1-2; perhaps TRBD1 as D (5 bases). Between the trimmed V and J ends, which lost 8 bases and 4 bases, there was a span of 14 bases. From germline, CDR1 is GTSNPN and CDR2 SVGIG (reference sequence). The CDR3 runs 12 residues. DNA for the CDR3: TGTGCCCGGCGGGGGATGGGCTATGGCTACACCTTC. This gives the protein CARRGMGYGYTF.

CDR3 bases: TGTGCCAGTAGTGTGGACAGGGGTAATTCACCCCTCCACTTT. Amino acid sequence: CASSVDRGNSPLHF. The chain uses TRBV19 and TRBJ1-6, with 9 bases identical to TRBD1. The CDR3 contains 14 residues. Trimming cost V 5 bases and J 6 bases; bases outside gene matches: 2. The germline gives CDR1 LNHDA, CDR2 SQIVND (reference sequence).